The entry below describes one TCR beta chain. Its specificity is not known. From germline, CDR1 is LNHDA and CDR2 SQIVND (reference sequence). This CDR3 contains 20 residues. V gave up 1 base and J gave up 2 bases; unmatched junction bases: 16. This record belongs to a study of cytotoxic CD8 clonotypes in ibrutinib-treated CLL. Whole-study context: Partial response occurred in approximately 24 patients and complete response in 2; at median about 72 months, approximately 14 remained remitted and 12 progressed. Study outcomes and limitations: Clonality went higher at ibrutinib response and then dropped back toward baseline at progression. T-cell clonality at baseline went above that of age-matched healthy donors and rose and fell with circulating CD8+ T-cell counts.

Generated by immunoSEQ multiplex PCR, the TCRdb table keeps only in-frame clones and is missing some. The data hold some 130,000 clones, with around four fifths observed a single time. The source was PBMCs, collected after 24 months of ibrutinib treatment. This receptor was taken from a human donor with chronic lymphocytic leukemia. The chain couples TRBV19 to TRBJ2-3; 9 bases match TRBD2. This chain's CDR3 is CASSIGGPRSGGTYTDTQYF. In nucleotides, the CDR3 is TGTGCCAGTAGTATAGGAGGCCCCAGGAGCGGGGGGACATACACAGATACGCAGTATTTT.